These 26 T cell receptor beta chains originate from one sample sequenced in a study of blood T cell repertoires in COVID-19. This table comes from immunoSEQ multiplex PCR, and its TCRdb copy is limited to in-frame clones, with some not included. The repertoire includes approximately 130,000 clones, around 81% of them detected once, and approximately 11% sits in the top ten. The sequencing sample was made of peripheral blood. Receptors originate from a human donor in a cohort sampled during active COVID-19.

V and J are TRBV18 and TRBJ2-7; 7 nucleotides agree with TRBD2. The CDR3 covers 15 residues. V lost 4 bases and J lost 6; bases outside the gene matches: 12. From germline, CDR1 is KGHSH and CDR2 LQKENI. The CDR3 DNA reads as TGTGCCAGCTCACTTACAGTTCCCCGGACTAGCGAGCAGTACTTC. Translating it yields CASSLTVPRTSEQYF.

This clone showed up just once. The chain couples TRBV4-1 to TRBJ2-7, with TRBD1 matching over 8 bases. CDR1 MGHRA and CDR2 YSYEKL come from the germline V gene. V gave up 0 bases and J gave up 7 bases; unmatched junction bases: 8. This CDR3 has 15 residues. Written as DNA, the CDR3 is TGCGCCAGCAGCCAAGACGGGACGGGGACAGGAGAGCAGTACTTC. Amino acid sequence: CASSQDGTGTGEQYF.

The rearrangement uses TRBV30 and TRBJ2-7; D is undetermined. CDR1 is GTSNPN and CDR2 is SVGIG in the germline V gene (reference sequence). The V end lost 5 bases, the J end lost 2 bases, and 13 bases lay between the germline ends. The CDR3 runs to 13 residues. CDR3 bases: TGTGCCTGGGGGATGGGTCTAGCCTACGAGCAGTACTTC. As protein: CAWGMGLAYEQYF.

CDR3 in amino acids: CASRAGIPNEKLFF. DNA for the CDR3: TGTGCCAGCAGGGCAGGGATACCTAATGAAAAACTGTTTTTT. The V gene is TRBV6-5, the J gene TRBJ1-4, with D possibly TRBD1 on 5 matching bases. The V gene lost 6 bases and the J gene lost 3 bases, with 11 bases spanning the gap. Germline V gives CDR1 MNHEY, CDR2 SVGAGI. This CDR3 is built from 14 residues.

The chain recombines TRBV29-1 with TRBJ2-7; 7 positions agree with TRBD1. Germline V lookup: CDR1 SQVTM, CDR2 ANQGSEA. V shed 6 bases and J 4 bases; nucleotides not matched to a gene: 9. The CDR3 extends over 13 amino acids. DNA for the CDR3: TGCAGCGTGGCCACCGGGACAGAATACGAGCAGTACTTC. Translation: CSVATGTEYEQYF.

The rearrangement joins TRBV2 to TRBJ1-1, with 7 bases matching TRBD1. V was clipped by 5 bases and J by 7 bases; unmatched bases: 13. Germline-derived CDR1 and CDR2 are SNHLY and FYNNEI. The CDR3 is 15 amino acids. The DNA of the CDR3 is TGTGCCAGCAGTTCCAGTGCGCGGACAGGCGTTGAAGCTTTCTTT. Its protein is CASSSSARTGVEAFF. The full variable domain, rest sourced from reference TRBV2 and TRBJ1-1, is EPEVTQTPSHQVTQMGQEVILRCVPISNHLYFYWYRQILGQKVEFLVSFYNNEISEKSEIFDDQFSVERPDGSNFTLKIRSTKLEDSAMYFCASSSSARTGVEAFFGQGTRLTVV.

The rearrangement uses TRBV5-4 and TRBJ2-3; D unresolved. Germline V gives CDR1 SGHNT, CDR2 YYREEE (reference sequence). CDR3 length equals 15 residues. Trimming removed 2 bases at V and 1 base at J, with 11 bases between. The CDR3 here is CASSFFHSRTDTQYF. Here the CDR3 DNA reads TGTGCCAGCAGCTTTTTTCACTCCCGCACAGATACGCAGTATTTT.

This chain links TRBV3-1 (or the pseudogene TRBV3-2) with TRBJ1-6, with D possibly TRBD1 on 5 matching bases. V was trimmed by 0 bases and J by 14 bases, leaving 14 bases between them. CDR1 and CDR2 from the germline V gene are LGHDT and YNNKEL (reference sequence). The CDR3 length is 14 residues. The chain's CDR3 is CASSQDGALQSLHF. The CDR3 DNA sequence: TGTGCCAGCAGCCAAGATGGGGCTCTGCAATCCCTCCACTTT.

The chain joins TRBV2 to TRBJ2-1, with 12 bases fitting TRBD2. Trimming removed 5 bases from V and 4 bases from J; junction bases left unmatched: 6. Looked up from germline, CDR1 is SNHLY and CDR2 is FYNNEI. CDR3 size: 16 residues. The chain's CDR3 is CASSTSTSGGYNEQFF. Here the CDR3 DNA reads TGTGCCAGCAGTACCTCCACTAGCGGGGGGTACAATGAGCAGTTCTTC.

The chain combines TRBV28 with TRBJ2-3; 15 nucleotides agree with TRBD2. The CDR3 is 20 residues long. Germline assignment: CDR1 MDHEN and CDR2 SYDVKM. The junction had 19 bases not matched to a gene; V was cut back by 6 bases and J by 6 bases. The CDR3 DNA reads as TGTGCCAGCAGGGGAATAGGACTAGCGGGGGGGCTGGGTTTTCAGGATACGCAGTATTTT. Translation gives CASRGIGLAGGLGFQDTQYF.

CDR3 nucleotide sequence: TGTGCCAGCAGTGACAAGACTAGCACGAATACGCAGTATTTT. Its translation is CASSDKTSTNTQYF. The chain joins TRBV2 to TRBJ2-3; 7 positions agree with TRBD2. Trimming cost V 3 bases and J 7 bases; bases outside gene matches: 7. CDR3 length: 14 amino acids. CDR1 and CDR2 from the germline V gene are SNHLY and FYNNEI.

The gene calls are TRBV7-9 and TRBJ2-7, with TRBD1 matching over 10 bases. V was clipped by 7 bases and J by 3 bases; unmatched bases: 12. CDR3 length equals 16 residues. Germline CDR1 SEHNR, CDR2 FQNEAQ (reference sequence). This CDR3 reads CASTNPGDRGIYEQYF. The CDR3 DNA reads TGTGCCAGCACCAACCCTGGGGACAGGGGTATCTACGAGCAGTACTTC.

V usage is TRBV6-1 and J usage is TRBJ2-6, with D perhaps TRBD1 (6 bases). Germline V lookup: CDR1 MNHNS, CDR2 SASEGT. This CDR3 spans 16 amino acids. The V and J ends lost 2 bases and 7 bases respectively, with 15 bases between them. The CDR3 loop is CASSELQGRIANVLTF. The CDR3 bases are TGTGCCAGCAGTGAACTTCAGGGGCGAATAGCCAACGTCCTGACTTTC.

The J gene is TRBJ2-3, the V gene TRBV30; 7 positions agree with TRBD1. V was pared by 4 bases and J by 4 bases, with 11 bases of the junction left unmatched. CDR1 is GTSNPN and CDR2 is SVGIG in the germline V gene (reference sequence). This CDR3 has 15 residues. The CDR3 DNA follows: TGTGCCTGGACCCTGGGACAGTTAGAATCAGATACGCAGTATTTT. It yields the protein CAWTLGQLESDTQYF. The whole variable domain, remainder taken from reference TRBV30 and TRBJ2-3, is SQTIHQWPATLVQPVGSPLSLECTVEGTSNPNLYWYRQAAGRGLQLLFYSVGIGQISSEVPQNLSASRPQDRQFILSSKKLLLSDSGFYLCAWTLGQLESDTQYFGPGTRLTVL.

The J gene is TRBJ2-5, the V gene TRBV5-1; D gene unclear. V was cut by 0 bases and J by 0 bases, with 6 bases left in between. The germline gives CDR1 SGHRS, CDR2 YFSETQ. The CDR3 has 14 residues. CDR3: CASSLVGYQETQYF. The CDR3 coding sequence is TGCGCCAGCAGCTTGGTCGGGTACCAAGAGACCCAGTACTTC.

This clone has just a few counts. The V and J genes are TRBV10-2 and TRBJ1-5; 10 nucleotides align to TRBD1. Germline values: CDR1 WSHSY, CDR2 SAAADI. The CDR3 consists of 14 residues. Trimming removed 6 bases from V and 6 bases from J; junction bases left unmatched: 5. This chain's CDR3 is CASRTGGEGQPQHF. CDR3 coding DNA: TGCGCCAGCAGGACAGGGGGCGAGGGTCAGCCCCAGCATTTT.

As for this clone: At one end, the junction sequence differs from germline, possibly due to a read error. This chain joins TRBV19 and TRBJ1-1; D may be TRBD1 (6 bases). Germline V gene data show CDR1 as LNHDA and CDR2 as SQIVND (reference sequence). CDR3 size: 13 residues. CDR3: CASSMNWDTQAFF. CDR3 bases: TGTGCCAGTAGTATGAATTGGGACACTCAAGCTTTCTTT.

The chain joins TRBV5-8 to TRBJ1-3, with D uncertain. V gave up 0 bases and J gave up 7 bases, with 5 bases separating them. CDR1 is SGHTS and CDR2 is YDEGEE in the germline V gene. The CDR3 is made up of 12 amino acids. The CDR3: CASSLGGNTIYF. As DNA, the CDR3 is TGTGCCAGCAGCTTGGGAGGCAACACCATATATTTT.

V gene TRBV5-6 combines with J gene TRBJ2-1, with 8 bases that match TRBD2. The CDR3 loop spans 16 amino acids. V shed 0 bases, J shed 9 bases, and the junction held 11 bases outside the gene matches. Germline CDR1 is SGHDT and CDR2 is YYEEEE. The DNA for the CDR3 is TGTGCCAGCAGCTTGGCGGGAGGGAGCGTCTCCGGTGAGCAGTTCTTC. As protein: CASSLAGGSVSGEQFF.

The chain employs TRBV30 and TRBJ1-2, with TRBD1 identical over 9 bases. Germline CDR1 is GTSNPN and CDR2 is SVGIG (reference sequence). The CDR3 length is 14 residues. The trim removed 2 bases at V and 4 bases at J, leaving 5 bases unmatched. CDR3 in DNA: TGTGCCTGGAGTCAGGACAGGGGAAGCTATGGCTACACCTTC. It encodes CAWSQDRGSYGYTF.

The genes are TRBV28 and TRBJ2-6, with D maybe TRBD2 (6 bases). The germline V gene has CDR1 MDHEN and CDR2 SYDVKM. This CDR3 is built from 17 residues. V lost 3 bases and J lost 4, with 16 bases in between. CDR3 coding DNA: TGTGCCAGCAGTTTGGGAGGTAGTGGTTCCGGGGCCAACGTCCTGACTTTC. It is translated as CASSLGGSGSGANVLTF. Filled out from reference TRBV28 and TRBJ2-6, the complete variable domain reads DVKVTQSSRYLVKRTGEKVFLECVQDMDHENMFWYRQDPGLGLRLIYFSYDVKMKEKGDIPEGYSVSREKKERFSLILESASTNQTSMYLCASSLGGSGSGANVLTFGAGSRLTVL.

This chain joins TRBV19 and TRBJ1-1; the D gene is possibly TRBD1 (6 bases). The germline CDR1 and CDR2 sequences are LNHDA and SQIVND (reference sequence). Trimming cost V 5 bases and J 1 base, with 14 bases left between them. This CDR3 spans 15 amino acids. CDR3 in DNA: TGTGCCAGTAGTCCAGGGGCAGTCAAGAACACTGAAGCTTTCTTT. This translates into CASSPGAVKNTEAFF.

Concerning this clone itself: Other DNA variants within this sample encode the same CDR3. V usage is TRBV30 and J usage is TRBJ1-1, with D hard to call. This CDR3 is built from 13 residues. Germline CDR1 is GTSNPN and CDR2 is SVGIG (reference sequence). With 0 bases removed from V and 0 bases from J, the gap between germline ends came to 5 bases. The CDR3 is CAWSVQVNTEAFF. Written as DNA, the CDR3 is TGTGCCTGGAGTGTACAAGTGAACACTGAAGCTTTCTTT. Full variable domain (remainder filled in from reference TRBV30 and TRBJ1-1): SQTIHQWPATLVQPVGSPLSLECTVEGTSNPNLYWYRQAAGRGLQLLFYSVGIGQISSEVPQNLSASRPQDRQFILSSKKLLLSDSGFYLCAWSVQVNTEAFFGQGTRLTVV.

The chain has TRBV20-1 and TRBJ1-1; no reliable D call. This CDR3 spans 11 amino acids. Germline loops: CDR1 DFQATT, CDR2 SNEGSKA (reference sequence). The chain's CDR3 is CSAFWNTEAFF. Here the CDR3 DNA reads TGCAGCGCGTTTTGGAACACTGAAGCTTTCTTT.

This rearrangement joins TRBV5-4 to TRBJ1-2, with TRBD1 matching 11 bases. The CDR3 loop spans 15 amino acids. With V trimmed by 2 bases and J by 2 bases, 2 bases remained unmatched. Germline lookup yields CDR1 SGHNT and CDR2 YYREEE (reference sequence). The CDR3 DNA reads TGTGCCAGCAGCTTACGGGACAGGGGGAACTATGGCTACACCTTC. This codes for CASSLRDRGNYGYTF.

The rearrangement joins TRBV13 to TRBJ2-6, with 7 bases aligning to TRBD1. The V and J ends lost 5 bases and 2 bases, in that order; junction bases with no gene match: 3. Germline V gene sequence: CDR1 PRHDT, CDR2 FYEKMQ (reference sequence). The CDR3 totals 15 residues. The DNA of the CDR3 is TGTGCCAGCAGCACAGGGGAACCTGGGGCCAACGTCCTGACTTTC. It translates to CASSTGEPGANVLTF.